This TCR beta chain was sequenced during a study of CD8 T cells in ankylosing spondylitis. MiXCR was run by TCRdb on the 5' RACE reads, yielding one entry per CDR3 protein. The table has about 170,000 distinct CDR3 sequences, approximately 20% seen once. Germline CDR1 reads SEHNR; CDR2 reads FQNEAQ (reference sequence). This CDR3 contains 13 residues. Trimming left V 5 bases short and J 4 bases short, with 9 bases between. The receptor comes from a male donor with ankylosing spondylitis or in good health (not recorded which). The V call is TRBV7-9, the J call TRBJ2-1, with D possibly called TRBD1 or TRBD2 (7 bases each). The sample comprised blood, either unsorted or a sorted T cell fraction (not recorded which). The CDR3 loop is CASSQGGYNEQFF. The CDR3 region has the DNA TGTGCCAGCAGCCAGGGGGGGTACAATGAGCAGTTCTTC. The entire variable domain, with the rest obtained from reference TRBV7-9 and TRBJ2-1, is as follows: DTGVSQNPRHKITKRGQNVTFRCDPISEHNRLYWYRQTLGQGPEFLTYFQNEAQLEKSRLLSDRFSAERPKGSFSTLEIQRTEQGDSAMYLCASSQGGYNEQFFGPGTRLTVL.